The 21 T cell receptor beta chains below were found in one sample sequenced in a study of Ad26.COV2.S vaccination and SARS-CoV-2 variants. The repertoire was sequenced with immunoSEQ multiplex PCR; TCRdb's copy has only in-frame clones and lacks some. The sample lists about 680,000 clones, about 89% occurring once. Treatment here: roughly 18 received Ad26.COV2.S at low or high dose, single or two shots; several received placebo; per-sample allocation not given. Vaccine and placebo recipients were sampled on day 63 after the first injection. This specimen consisted of peripheral blood, obtained in a trial of Ad26.COV2.S vaccine versus placebo. Every receptor here comes from a person aged 18 to 65 who received the Ad26.COV2.S COVID-19 vaccine or a placebo.

The genes are TRBV19 and TRBJ1-1; D uncertain. Between the trimmed V and J ends, which lost 6 bases and 1 base, there was a span of 6 bases. This CDR3 is 12 amino acids long. Germline values: CDR1 LNHDA, CDR2 SQIVND (reference sequence). The CDR3, as DNA: TGTGCCAGTAGGAGCGGGAACACTGAAGCTTTCTTT. Amino acid sequence: CASRSGNTEAFF.

The chain joins TRBV27 to TRBJ2-1; 11 positions agree with TRBD1. The CDR3 extends over 13 amino acids. Trimming cost V 8 bases and J 7 bases; bases outside gene matches: 4. Germline V CDR1 and CDR2: MNHEY, SMNVEV (reference sequence). The CDR3 spells CASGQGALNEQFF. The CDR3 nucleotides are TGTGCCAGCGGACAGGGGGCCCTTAATGAGCAGTTCTTC.

This rearrangement joins TRBV10-2 to TRBJ1-3; a weak D match, TRBD1 (5 bases). The CDR3 has 14 amino acids. Germline V gene data show CDR1 as WSHSY and CDR2 as SAAADI. V dropped 5 bases and J dropped 4 bases, with 12 bases sitting between them. CDR3 in amino acids: CASSREGVGNTIYF. CDR3 nucleotides: TGCGCCAGCAGTCGCGAAGGGGTAGGAAACACCATATATTTT.

The chain has TRBV10-3 and TRBJ2-3; D possibly matches TRBD1 or TRBD2 (5 bases each). The V gene's germline CDR1 is ENHRY and CDR2 SYGVKD. V shed 10 bases and J shed 1 base, with 12 bases lying between them. This CDR3 has 13 amino acids. CDR3 region: CATSGTGTDTQYF. In DNA, the CDR3 is TGTGCCACCTCGGGGACCGGCACAGATACGCAGTATTTT.

This chain connects TRBV12-3 or TRBV12-4 to TRBJ1-5; D gene ambiguous. V was clipped by 7 bases and J by 5 bases, with 9 bases between them. The CDR3 sequence is 12 residues long. The CDR3 nucleotides read TGTGCCAGCACGTGGGGAGATCAGCCCCAGCATTTT. It translates to CASTWGDQPQHF.

The table lists this clone with a few counts. The genes are TRBV19 and TRBJ1-5; 7 nucleotides line up with TRBD1. The V gene's germline CDR1 is LNHDA and CDR2 SQIVND (reference sequence). Unmatched junction bases numbered 1, after V lost 1 base and J lost 4 bases. This CDR3 comprises 14 residues. The CDR3 DNA reads TGTGCCAGTAGTATAGGGGACAGAAATCAGCCCCAGCATTTT. This codes for CASSIGDRNQPQHF.

The chain carries TRBV7-8 and TRBJ2-3, with a weak D call TRBD2 (5 bases). Trimming cost V 0 bases and J 6 bases, with 10 bases left between them. CDR1 and CDR2 (germline): SGHVS, FQNEAQ. The CDR3 runs to 14 residues. The CDR3 nucleotides are TGTGCCAGCAGCTTAGCGAGCGGTGCGGATACGCAGTATTTT. Amino acids: CASSLASGADTQYF. Variable domain in full (rest from reference TRBV7-8 and TRBJ2-3): GAGVSQSPRYKVAKRGQDVALRCDPISGHVSLFWYQQALGQGPEFLTYFQNEAQLDKSGLPSDRFFAERPEGSVSTLKIQRTQQEDSAVYLCASSLASGADTQYFGPGTRLTVL.

The V call is TRBV7-2, the J call TRBJ2-7; D possibly corresponds to TRBD1 (5 bases). CDR3 length: 15 amino acids. V was clipped by 5 bases and J by 2 bases, with 16 bases between them. Germline CDR1 and CDR2: SGHTA and FQGNSA. The CDR3 DNA reads as TGTGCCAGCAGCCTGGTAGGGGTAGGGCCCTACGAGCAGTACTTC. Its protein product is CASSLVGVGPYEQYF. Using reference TRBV7-2 and TRBJ2-7 for the parts outside the CDR3, the full variable domain is GAGVSQSPSNKVTEKGKDVELRCDPISGHTALYWYRQSLGQGLEFLIYFQGNSAPDKSGLPSDRFSAERTGGSVSTLTIQRTQQEDSAVYLCASSLVGVGPYEQYFGPGTRLTVT.

The chain is built from TRBV5-4 and TRBJ2-1; either TRBD1 or TRBD2 may supply D (5 bases each). This CDR3 contains 13 residues. Germline V gene sequence: CDR1 SGHNT, CDR2 YYREEE (reference sequence). Trimming removed 0 bases from V and 7 bases from J, with 8 bases in between. The CDR3 sequence is CASSLDGGNEQFF. The CDR3 coding sequence is TGTGCCAGCAGCTTGGATGGGGGAAATGAGCAGTTCTTC.

This clone was recorded only once. The V and J genes are TRBV10-3 and TRBJ2-3; maybe TRBD2 (6 bases). The CDR3 contains 13 residues. Germline CDR1 is ENHRY and CDR2 is SYGVKD. Trimming stripped 11 bases from V and 0 bases from J, with 12 bases between. The CDR3 region is CAVSGGSTDTQYF. CDR3 in DNA: TGTGCCGTTAGCGGAGGGAGCACAGATACGCAGTATTTT.

The rearrangement uses TRBV27 and TRBJ1-4; possible D gene TRBD1, 6 bases. V gave up 1 base and J gave up 7 bases, with 13 bases separating them. The CDR3 loop spans 15 amino acids. Germline CDR1 and CDR2: MNHEY and SMNVEV (reference sequence). The CDR3 DNA is TGTGCCAGCAGTTTATTGAGGGGGTCGGGTGAAAAACTGTTTTTT. Translation gives CASSLLRGSGEKLFF.

Here the CDR3 reads CASSGAGVNEKLFF. CDR3 DNA sequence: TGCGCCAGCAGTGGAGCGGGAGTTAATGAAAAACTGTTTTTT. The chain combines TRBV10-2 with TRBJ1-4, with D unclear. The V and J ends lost 4 bases and 4 bases respectively, with 10 bases between them. This CDR3 has 14 residues. Germline V gives CDR1 WSHSY, CDR2 SAAADI.

The gene calls are TRBV7-2 and TRBJ2-2, with 8 bases identical to TRBD2. The J segment lost 8 bases and the V segment lost 2 bases, leaving 4 bases of the junction unmatched. Germline V CDR1 and CDR2: SGHTA, FQGNSA. This CDR3 has 14 amino acids. CDR3 nucleotide sequence: TGTGCCAGCAGCTTACGGGGGGGCGATGGGGAGCTGTTTTTT. Its translation is CASSLRGGDGELFF. Based on the CDR3 plus reference TRBV7-2 and TRBJ2-2, the full variable domain is GAGVSQSPSNKVTEKGKDVELRCDPISGHTALYWYRQSLGQGLEFLIYFQGNSAPDKSGLPSDRFSAERTGGSVSTLTIQRTQQEDSAVYLCASSLRGGDGELFFGEGSRLTVL.

This clone was seen more than once but under ten times. V usage is TRBV7-3 and J usage is TRBJ2-2, with D uncertain. Germline V gene data show CDR1 as SGHTA and CDR2 as FQGTGA. V was trimmed by 0 bases and J by 5 bases, leaving 7 bases between them. The CDR3 is 14 amino acids. The CDR3 loop is CASSLTWGTGELFF. The CDR3 coding sequence is TGTGCCAGCAGCTTAACGTGGGGTACCGGGGAGCTGTTTTTT. Using reference TRBV7-3 and TRBJ2-2 for the parts outside the CDR3, the full variable domain is GAGVSQTPSNKVTEKGKYVELRCDPISGHTALYWYRQSLGQGPEFLIYFQGTGAADDSGLPNDRFFAVRPEGSVSTLKIQRTERGDSAVYLCASSLTWGTGELFFGEGSRLTVL.

The chain has TRBV4-3 and TRBJ1-6; TRBD1 agrees at 7 bases. V shed 1 base, J shed 7 bases, and the junction held 4 bases outside the gene matches. The germline gives CDR1 LGHNA, CDR2 YSLEER. The CDR3 length is 15 residues. The CDR3 DNA is TGCGCCAGCAGCCAAGTTCTGACAGGGAATTCACCCCTCCACTTT. Residues: CASSQVLTGNSPLHF.

The chain couples TRBV10-3 to TRBJ2-7; no definite D call. Germline CDR1 ENHRY, CDR2 SYGVKD. The length of the CDR3 is 13 residues. Trimming cost V 4 bases and J 2 bases, with 9 bases left between them. The CDR3 is CAISGYGTYEQYF. CDR3 nucleotides: TGTGCCATCAGTGGTTACGGAACCTACGAGCAGTACTTC.

The chain combines TRBV7-9 with TRBJ1-2, with 8 bases fitting TRBD1. J lost 6 bases, V lost 1 base, and 4 bases had no gene match. From germline, CDR1 is SEHNR and CDR2 FQNEAQ (reference sequence). The CDR3 runs 14 residues. CDR3 sequence: CASSLGQGANGYTF. DNA of the CDR3: TGTGCCAGCAGCTTAGGGCAGGGGGCCAATGGCTACACCTTC.

The rearrangement links TRBV19 to TRBJ2-7; 8 bases agree with TRBD2. The CDR3 spans 12 residues. V shed 7 bases and J 7 bases; nucleotides not matched to a gene: 6. The germline CDR1 and CDR2 sequences are LNHDA and SQIVND (reference sequence). The CDR3 DNA is TGTGCCAGTACCTCGGGGGGGGCGGAGCAGTACTTC. Translation: CASTSGGAEQYF.

In this sample, this clone turned up once. V usage is TRBV4-3 and J usage is TRBJ2-7; TRBD1 aligns across 8 bases. The CDR3 length is 15 residues. V trimming: 0 bases; J trimming: 1 base; junction bases outside the gene matches: 2. Germline V gives CDR1 LGHNA, CDR2 YSLEER. CDR3 amino acids: CASSQERDRSYEQYF. The CDR3 nucleotides read TGCGCCAGCAGCCAAGAGAGGGACAGGTCCTACGAGCAGTACTTC.

The V call is TRBV6-5, the J call TRBJ1-2; D is unclear. The CDR3 consists of 16 residues. V was cut by 0 bases and J by 6 bases, with 17 bases left in between. Germline V lookup: CDR1 MNHEY, CDR2 SVGAGI. The CDR3 DNA follows: TGTGCCAGCAGTTACTCGAGTAAGGGTGGGCCAGATGGCTACACCTTC. Its translation: CASSYSSKGGPDGYTF.

The rearrangement links TRBV7-9 to TRBJ1-2; D call uncertain. V dropped 3 bases and J dropped 6 bases, with 17 bases sitting between them. CDR1 and CDR2 (germline): SEHNR, FQNEAQ (reference sequence). This CDR3 region has 15 residues. The CDR3 DNA reads TGTGCCAGCAGCTTCTCCTGGGAGCCTTTGCATGGCTACACCTTC. Translating it yields CASSFSWEPLHGYTF.